The 2 T cell receptor beta chains given below trace back to one sample, sequenced in a study of blood T cell repertoires in COVID-19. The protocol was immunoSEQ multiplex PCR, while the TCRdb copy is restricted to in-frame clones and leaves out a portion. The table has around 130,000 clones, more than 70% seen once. Sequenced input: peripheral blood. These receptors all come from a woman aged 25-40 years who had recovered from COVID-19.

The V call is TRBV7-9, the J call TRBJ2-7; 10 bases fit TRBD2. The V gene end was trimmed by 5 bases and the J gene end by 1 base; junction bases not matched to a gene: 2. The CDR3 is 14 residues long. Germline assignment: CDR1 SEHNR and CDR2 FQNEAQ (reference sequence). The CDR3 nucleotides are TGTGCCAGCAGCGTGGGACTAGCGTCCTACGAGCAGTACTTC. This sequence encodes CASSVGLASYEQYF.

This chain joins TRBV10-2 and TRBJ2-1, with TRBD1 matching over 9 bases. Germline V lookup: CDR1 WSHSY, CDR2 SAAADI. Germline trimming cut 0 bases from V and 7 bases from J; bases unmatched to any gene: 10. This CDR3 is 17 amino acids long. CDR3 nucleotide sequence: TGCGCCAGCAGTGAGTCGGGGACAGGGCGAGAAGGAAATGAGCAGTTCTTC. It yields the protein CASSESGTGREGNEQFF.